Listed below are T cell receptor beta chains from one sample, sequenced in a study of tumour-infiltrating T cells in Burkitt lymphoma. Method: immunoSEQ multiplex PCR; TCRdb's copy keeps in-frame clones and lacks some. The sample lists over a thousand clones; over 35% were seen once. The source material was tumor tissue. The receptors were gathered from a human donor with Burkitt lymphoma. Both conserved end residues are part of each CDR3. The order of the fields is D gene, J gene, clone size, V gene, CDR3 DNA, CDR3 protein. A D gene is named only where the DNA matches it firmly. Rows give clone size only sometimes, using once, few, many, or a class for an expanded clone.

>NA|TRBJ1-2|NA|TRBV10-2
TGCGCCAGCAGTGAGGACTGGGGTGGAGGCTACACCTTC
CASSEDWGGGYTF
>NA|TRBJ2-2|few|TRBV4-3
TGCGCCAGCAGCCAAGGGGGCACCGGGGAGCTGTTTTTT
CASSQGGTGELFF
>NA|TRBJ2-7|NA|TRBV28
TGTGCCAGCAGTGTAGGACCCCTCAGCGAAGGGCTAGTCTACGAGCAGTACTTC
CASSVGPLSEGLVYEQYF
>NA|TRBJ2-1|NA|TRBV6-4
TGTGCCAGCAGTGACTCGGCCATGGTTGAGCAGTTCTTC
CASSDSAMVEQFF
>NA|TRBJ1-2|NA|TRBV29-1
TGCAGCGTTGAAAGAGACTTTGGCTACACCTTC
CSVERDFGYTF
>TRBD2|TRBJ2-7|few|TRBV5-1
TGCGCCAGCAGCTCTACTAGCGGGAGGTCGCCTTGGTACGAGCAGTACTTC
CASSSTSGRSPWYEQYF
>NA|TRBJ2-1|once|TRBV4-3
TGCGCCAGCAGCCAAGGTGGAAATGAGCAGTTCTTC
CASSQGGNEQFF
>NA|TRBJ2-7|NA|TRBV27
TGTGCCAGCAGTTATAACTCCTACGAGCAGTACTTC
CASSYNSYEQYF
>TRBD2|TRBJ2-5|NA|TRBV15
TGTGCCACCAGCAGCCCCAAACTAGCGGGGTACCAAGAGACCCAGTACTTC
CATSSPKLAGYQETQYF
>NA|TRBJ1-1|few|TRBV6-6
TGTGCCAGCAGTTATCCCGGGTCTGAAGCTTTCTTT
CASSYPGSEAFF
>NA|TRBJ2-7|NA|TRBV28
TGTGCCAGCGGTCAGAGGGAACCCTACTACGAGCAGTACTTC
CASGQREPYYEQYF
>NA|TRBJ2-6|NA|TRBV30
TGTGCCTGGACGTACGGGCGTAGTCGGGCCAACGTCCTGACTTTC
CAWTYGRSRANVLTF
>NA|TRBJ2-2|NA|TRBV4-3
TGCGCCAGCAGCCAAGGCGGGTCCGGGGAGCTGTTTTTT
CASSQGGSGELFF
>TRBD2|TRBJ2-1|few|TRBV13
TGTGCCAGCAGCGAGGGACTAGCGAGTGAGCAGTTCTTC
CASSEGLASEQFF
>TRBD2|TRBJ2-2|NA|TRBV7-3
TGTGCCAGCAGCTGGCCCGGGACTAGCGGGAGTGGTACCGGGGAGCTGTTTTTT
CASSWPGTSGSGTGELFF
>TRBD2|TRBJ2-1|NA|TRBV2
TGTGCCAGCAGATATGGACTAGCGGGAGCCCTCAATGAGCAGTTCTTC
CASRYGLAGALNEQFF
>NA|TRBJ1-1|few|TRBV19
TGTGCCAGTAGTATTAACCAGGGAATGAACACTGAAGCTTTCTTT
CASSINQGMNTEAFF
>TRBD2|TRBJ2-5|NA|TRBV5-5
TGTGCCAGCAGCCCGGGACTAGCTTGGGAGACCCAGTACTTC
CASSPGLAWETQYF
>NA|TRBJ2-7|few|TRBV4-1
TGCGCCAGCAGCCAAGAGGATTTTGGGAACTCGCATACCTACGAGCAGTACTTC
CASSQEDFGNSHTYEQYF
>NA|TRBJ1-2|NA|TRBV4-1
TGCACCAGCAGCCAAGAAAGGGTGGGTCAGAGGTATGGCTACACCTTC
CTSSQERVGQRYGYTF
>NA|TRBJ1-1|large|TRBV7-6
TGTGCCAGCAGCCGAGCTTCACAGGTCACTGAAGCTTTCTTT
CASSRASQVTEAFF
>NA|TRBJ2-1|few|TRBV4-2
TGTGCCAGCAGCCAAGATTCCGCGCCTAACTCTGAGCAGTTCTTC
CASSQDSAPNSEQFF
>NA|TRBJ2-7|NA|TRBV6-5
TGTGCCAGCAGTCCGTCGTGGGAAACACCCTACGAGCAGTACTTC
CASSPSWETPYEQYF
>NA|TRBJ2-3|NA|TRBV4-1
TGCGCCAGCAGCTCATGGGAGCAGACAGATACGCAGTATTTT
CASSSWEQTDTQYF
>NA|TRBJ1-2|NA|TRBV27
TGTGCCAGCAGTTTAACGGGGGAAGGCGAGGGCTACACCTTC
CASSLTGEGEGYTF
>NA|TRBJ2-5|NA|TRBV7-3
TGTGCCAGCAGCCCGGGTATCGCTGTAAAGTACTTC
CASSPGIAVKYF
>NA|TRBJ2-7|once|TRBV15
TGTGCCACCAGCGGCGACAAGCGGACCTCCTACGAGCAGTACTTC
CATSGDKRTSYEQYF
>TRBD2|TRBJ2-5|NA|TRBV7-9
TGTGCCAGCAGCCACTCTACTAGCGGATCGGAGACCCAGTACTTC
CASSHSTSGSETQYF
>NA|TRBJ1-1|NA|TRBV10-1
TGCGCCAGCAGTGATAGCCCGAACACTGAAGCTTTCTTT
CASSDSPNTEAFF
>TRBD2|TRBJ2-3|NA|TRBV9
TGTGCCAGCAGCGCTAGCGGGACTAGCACAGATACGCAGTATTTT
CASSASGTSTDTQYF
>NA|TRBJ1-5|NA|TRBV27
TGTGCCAGCAGAAGGGGTTATAGCAATCAGCCCCAGCATTTT
CASRRGYSNQPQHF
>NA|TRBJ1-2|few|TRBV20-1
TGCAGTACTCCCCGGGGGTATGGCTACACCTTC
CSTPRGYGYTF
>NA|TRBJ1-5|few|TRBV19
TGTGCCAGTAGTATTGAGCAGGGTCGGAATCAGCCCCAGCATTTT
CASSIEQGRNQPQHF